These 2 T cell receptor beta chains originate from one sample sequenced in a study of blood T cell repertoires in COVID-19. Assay used: immunoSEQ multiplex PCR; TCRdb lists only in-frame clones, some missing. The data show 250,000 to 400,000 clones, about 89% seen once. What was sequenced was PBMCs or T cells enriched from blood (not recorded which). These receptors were collected from a man aged 55 to 70 who had recovered from COVID-19.

The rearrangement joins TRBV7-2 to TRBJ2-7; the D gene is possibly TRBD2 (5 bases). Germline values: CDR1 SGHTA, CDR2 FQGNSA. The V end lost 5 bases, the J end lost 3 bases, and 14 bases lay between the germline ends. The CDR3 loop spans 14 amino acids. The CDR3 is CASSGRGLGYEQYF. In DNA, the CDR3 is TGTGCCAGCAGCGGCCGAGGACTGGGCTACGAGCAGTACTTC.

As DNA, the CDR3 is TGTGCCTGGGCCAGGGGGCCCAAAAACATTCAGTACTTC. This codes for CAWARGPKNIQYF. The chain recombines TRBV30 with TRBJ2-4; 8 bases fit TRBD1. J lost 2 bases, V lost 5 bases, and 2 bases had no gene match. This CDR3 is built from 13 residues. Germline-derived CDR1 and CDR2 are GTSNPN and SVGIG (reference sequence).